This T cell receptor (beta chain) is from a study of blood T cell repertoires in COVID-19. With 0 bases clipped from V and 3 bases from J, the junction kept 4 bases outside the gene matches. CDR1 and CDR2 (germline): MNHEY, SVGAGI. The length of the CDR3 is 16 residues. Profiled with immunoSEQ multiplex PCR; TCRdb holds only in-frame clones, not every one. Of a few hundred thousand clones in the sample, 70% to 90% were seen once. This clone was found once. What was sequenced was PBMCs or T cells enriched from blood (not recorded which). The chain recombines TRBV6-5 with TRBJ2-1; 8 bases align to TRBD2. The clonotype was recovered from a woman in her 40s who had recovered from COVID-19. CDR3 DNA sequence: TGTGCCAGCAGTTACTCTGGACTAGCAAACTACAATGAGCAGTTCTTC. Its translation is CASSYSGLANYNEQFF.